Reported below is one T cell receptor (beta chain). V gave up 5 bases and J gave up 5 bases, with 9 bases separating them. In germline, CDR1 is DFQATT, CDR2 SNEGSKA (reference sequence). This CDR3 is 11 amino acids long. The sample comes from a study of blood T cell repertoires in COVID-19. Study details: Sample material is recorded as cDNA or gDNA derived from T cells, B-cell-depleted T cells, or PBMCs.

In the study's own analysis: For nucleated cells, counts were estimated from reference gene primer amplification. Method: immunoSEQ multiplex PCR; TCRdb's copy keeps in-frame clones and lacks some. V and J calls plus clone size are reproduced from that table; the DNA served to infer D and trimming. This table has around 140,000 clones, 85% to 90% appearing once. Sequenced: peripheral blood. The chain couples TRBV20-1 to TRBJ2-5; no definite D call. This receptor was identified in a man in his fifties or sixties with active COVID-19. This chain's CDR3 is CSAHGEETQYF. The CDR3 DNA is TGCAGTGCTCACGGAGAGGAGACCCAGTACTTC.